The 17 T cell receptor beta chains presented below share a single source sample, sequenced in a study of OX40 agonist ivuxolimab in advanced cancers. The method was immunoSEQ multiplex PCR; TCRdb's version includes in-frame clones alone and lacks a portion of them. The data show approximately 91,000 clones, with around 88% seen just once and 0.5% held by the top ten. This specimen was CD4+ or CD8+ T cells sorted from blood, taken in a trial of the OX40 agonist ivuxolimab. The receptors were gathered from an adult with an advanced solid tumor such as melanoma, head and neck, liver or kidney cancer.

This clone has just a few counts. This sequence joins TRBV28 and TRBJ1-2; D uncertain. Germline-derived CDR1 and CDR2 are MDHEN and SYDVKM. The V and J ends lost 2 bases and 5 bases respectively, with 6 bases between them. This CDR3 is 12 amino acids long. The CDR3 reads CASSLKEYGYTF. In DNA, the CDR3 is TGTGCCAGCAGTTTAAAGGAGTATGGCTACACCTTC.

The chain has TRBV18 and TRBJ1-4; no reliable D call. Germline V gene data show CDR1 as KGHSH and CDR2 as LQKENI. The CDR3 contains 12 residues. With 2 bases removed from V and 8 bases from J, the gap between germline ends came to 6 bases. This chain's CDR3 is CASSPGREKLFF. In DNA form, the CDR3 reads TGTGCCAGCTCACCAGGGAGGGAAAAACTGTTTTTT.

The chain employs TRBV7-9 and TRBJ2-1, with no clear D. CDR1 SEHNR and CDR2 FQNEAQ come from the germline V gene (reference sequence). Trimming took off 1 base at V and 8 bases at J, with 9 bases between the two ends. The CDR3 is 13 residues long. The CDR3: CASSLGLEDEQFF. CDR3 coding DNA: TGTGCCAGCAGCTTAGGACTTGAGGATGAGCAGTTCTTC.

This chain joins TRBV19 and TRBJ2-4; tentative D call: TRBD1 (6 bases). The CDR3 is 14 amino acids. The germline CDR1 and CDR2 sequences are LNHDA and SQIVND (reference sequence). V was clipped by 7 bases and J by 0 bases, with 10 bases between them. CDR3 in DNA: TGTGCCAGTAAGGACAGCCTAGCCAAAAACATTCAGTACTTC. Protein sequence: CASKDSLAKNIQYF.

V gene TRBV5-1 combines with J gene TRBJ1-1, with TRBD1 matching over 7 bases. Germline V gene data show CDR1 as SGHRS and CDR2 as YFSETQ. V was clipped by 4 bases and J by 3 bases; unmatched bases: 6. The CDR3 runs 14 residues. CDR3 coding DNA: TGCGCCAGCAGCCAGGGACAGATTCACACTGAAGCTTTCTTT. The encoded protein is CASSQGQIHTEAFF.

The chain is built from TRBV11-3 and TRBJ2-2; D call uncertain. This CDR3 is built from 13 residues. Germline CDR1 SGHNT, CDR2 YENEEA. The V and J ends lost 3 bases and 6 bases respectively, with 8 bases between them. The CDR3 loop reads CASSLRVAGELFF. The CDR3 nucleotides read TGTGCCAGCAGCTTGAGAGTGGCCGGGGAGCTGTTTTTT.

This chain uses TRBV12-5 with TRBJ2-5; unclear D gene. The CDR3 has 13 residues. The V gene's germline CDR1 is LGHNT and CDR2 FRNRAP. Deletions cut 5 bases from V and 5 bases from J, with 12 bases between. The CDR3 is CASGPYSGETQYF. CDR3 DNA: TGTGCTAGTGGTCCCTATTCTGGGGAGACCCAGTACTTC.

The rearrangement links TRBV6-6 to TRBJ1-4; a possible D gene is TRBD1 (5 bases). Between the trimmed V and J ends, which lost 2 bases and 8 bases, there was a span of 12 bases. CDR1 MNHNY and CDR2 SVGAGI come from the germline V gene (reference sequence). The CDR3 is 14 residues long. The CDR3 here is CASSYGTAGEKLFF. The CDR3 DNA is TGTGCCAGCAGTTACGGGACGGCAGGAGAAAAACTGTTTTTT.

This clone showed up just a few times. The chain is built from TRBV9 and TRBJ1-1; D not certain. This CDR3 is built from 13 residues. V dropped 1 base and J dropped 1 base, with 5 bases sitting between them. Germline V gene sequence: CDR1 SGDLS, CDR2 YYNGEE. Written as DNA, the CDR3 is TGTGCCAGCAGCGTAATAGGGAACACTGAAGCTTTCTTT. Its protein is CASSVIGNTEAFF.

This rearrangement joins TRBV7-8 to TRBJ1-5, with no clear D. The V end lost 6 bases, the J end lost 4 bases, and 13 bases lay between the germline ends. Germline CDR1 is SGHVS and CDR2 is FQNEAQ. The CDR3 length is 14 residues. CDR3 residues: CASSTTGWNQPQHF. CDR3 sequence (DNA): TGTGCCAGCAGTACAACCGGGTGGAATCAGCCCCAGCATTTT.

V is TRBV7-8 and J is TRBJ1-4, with D unclear. Trimming left V 5 bases short and J 1 base short, with 2 bases between. Germline CDR1 is SGHVS and CDR2 is FQNEAQ. This CDR3 contains 12 residues. The CDR3 coding sequence is TGTGCCAGCAGCCTAACTAATGAAAAACTGTTTTTT. Translated: CASSLTNEKLFF.

The rearrangement uses TRBV11-2 and TRBJ2-7; 10 bases fit TRBD1. Trimming at V came to 5 bases and at J to 3 bases, leaving 10 bases not matched to a gene. This CDR3 has 16 amino acids. CDR1 is SGHAT and CDR2 is FQNNGV in the germline V gene. In nucleotides, the CDR3 is TGTGCCAGCAGCCCCCCCTTGACAGGGGGCCTCTACGAGCAGTACTTC. This codes for CASSPPLTGGLYEQYF.

To note about this clone: The junction shows a germline mismatch at one end, possibly a read error. CDR3 in amino acids: CASSQDSGAIVSNTETFF. In DNA form, the CDR3 reads TGTGCCAGCAGCCAAGATTCGGGGGCCATCGTTTCGAACACTGAAACTTTCTTT. The genes are TRBV4-2 and TRBJ1-1, with a possible D match to TRBD1 (6 bases). The germline V gene encodes CDR1 LGHNA and CDR2 YNFKEQ. This CDR3 is built from 18 residues.

The chain combines TRBV10-3 with TRBJ1-4; possibly TRBD1 for D (5 bases). V lost 0 bases, J lost 5 bases, and 10 bases lay in between. Per the germline V gene, CDR1 is ENHRY and CDR2 is SYGVKD. The CDR3 is 15 amino acids. CDR3 residues: CAISESKGRNEKLFF. The CDR3 DNA sequence: TGTGCCATCAGTGAGTCGAAGGGGAGGAATGAAAAACTGTTTTTT.

The chain links TRBV29-1 to TRBJ1-2, with D uncertain. Trimming shortened V by 3 bases and J by 6 bases, and 14 bases separated the two germline ends. The length of the CDR3 is 13 residues. Germline loops: CDR1 SQVTM, CDR2 ANQGSEA. Here the CDR3 reads CSVDFGYGNGYTF. The CDR3 DNA is TGCAGCGTTGACTTCGGGTATGGCAATGGCTACACCTTC.

In its sample, this clone was seen a few times. CDR3 DNA: TGTGCCAGCAGCCACCCGAGAGAGGTGGGTCAGCCCCAGCATTTT. Its protein product is CASSHPREVGQPQHF. The chain combines TRBV7-9 with TRBJ1-5; D remains ambiguous. The CDR3 has 15 amino acids. Germline V lookup: CDR1 SEHNR, CDR2 FQNEAQ (reference sequence). Trimming left V 5 bases short and J 6 bases short, with 17 bases between.

The rearrangement uses TRBV4-1 and TRBJ2-3; D is perhaps TRBD1 or TRBD2 (6 bases each). Trimming shortened V by 4 bases and J by 4 bases, and 12 bases separated the two germline ends. The CDR3 spans 14 residues. CDR1 MGHRA and CDR2 YSYEKL come from the germline V gene. The CDR3 sequence is CASSPWGAADTQYF. CDR3 coding DNA: TGCGCCAGCAGCCCGTGGGGGGCGGCAGATACGCAGTATTTT.